One sample yielded the 10 T cell receptor beta chains listed below, sequenced in a study of OX40 agonist ivuxolimab in advanced cancers. The protocol was immunoSEQ multiplex PCR, while the TCRdb copy is restricted to in-frame clones and leaves out a portion. The sample shows about 96,000 clones, approximately 84% of them seen only once. The input for sequencing was CD4+ or CD8+ T cells sorted from blood, taken in a trial of the OX40 agonist ivuxolimab. The origin of the receptors is an adult with an advanced solid tumor such as melanoma, head and neck, liver or kidney cancer.

V usage is TRBV7-2 and J usage is TRBJ1-2; D unclear. This CDR3 is built from 13 residues. Per germline, CDR1 SGHTA and CDR2 FQGNSA. With 5 bases removed from V and 0 bases from J, the gap between germline ends came to 7 bases. CDR3 sequence: CASSPQPNYGYTF. The CDR3 DNA follows: TGTGCCAGCAGCCCCCAGCCTAACTATGGCTACACCTTC.

The chain uses TRBV4-2 and TRBJ2-5; 12 bases are shared with TRBD2. This CDR3 is built from 17 residues. The ends lost 1 base at V and 4 bases at J; junction bases unmatched: 7. From germline, CDR1 is LGHNA and CDR2 YNFKEQ. The CDR3 loop is CASSQALAGGTGETQYF. In nucleotides, the CDR3 is TGTGCCAGCAGCCAAGCCCTAGCGGGAGGGACGGGAGAGACCCAGTACTTC.

This clone was seen only once. V gene TRBV7-2 combines with J gene TRBJ2-5; D not resolved. Trimming removed 3 bases at V and 5 bases at J, with 4 bases between. CDR1 is SGHTA, CDR2 FQGNSA, per germline. The CDR3 is 11 residues long. The CDR3: CASSFAETQYF. DNA for the CDR3: TGTGCCAGCAGCTTCGCTGAGACCCAGTACTTC.

This chain joins TRBV5-1 and TRBJ2-1; the D gene is possibly TRBD1 (5 bases). Germline V gives CDR1 SGHRS, CDR2 YFSETQ. CDR3 size: 18 residues. Trimming shortened V by 1 base and J by 5 bases, and 22 bases separated the two germline ends. For the CDR3, the DNA is TGCGCCAGCAGCTTGAACCGACAGCTCAACTCACCCAACAATGAGCAGTTCTTC. This codes for CASSLNRQLNSPNNEQFF.

The V call is TRBV19, the J call TRBJ2-1, with D tentatively TRBD2 (6 bases). CDR1 is LNHDA and CDR2 is SQIVND in the germline V gene (reference sequence). Trimming shortened V by 6 bases and J by 4 bases, and 19 bases separated the two germline ends. The CDR3 loop spans 16 amino acids. The CDR3, as DNA: TGTGCCAGTAGCAACGCGGGGACTTTCTGGTACAATGAGCAGTTCTTC. Translation gives CASSNAGTFWYNEQFF.

This sequence joins TRBV5-6 and TRBJ1-4; D gene uncertain. Trimming removed 0 bases at V and 10 bases at J, with 7 bases between. Per germline, CDR1 SGHDT and CDR2 YYEEEE. There are 12 residues in the CDR3. CDR3: CASSLGAGKLFF. The CDR3 DNA follows: TGTGCCAGCAGCTTGGGGGCGGGAAAACTGTTTTTT.

The chain is built from TRBV11-2 and TRBJ2-5; 9 bases match TRBD2. Unmatched junction bases numbered 6, after V lost 0 bases and J lost 7 bases. Germline V CDR1 and CDR2: SGHAT, FQNNGV. The CDR3 runs to 15 residues. As DNA, the CDR3 is TGTGCCAGCAGCTTAGAGGCGGGAGGGCCAGCGACCCAGTACTTC. Translated, it gives CASSLEAGGPATQYF.

V gene TRBV6-5 combines with J gene TRBJ1-5; no firm D call. Germline V gene sequence: CDR1 MNHEY, CDR2 SVGAGI. This CDR3 has 15 amino acids. Trimming took 2 bases from V and 0 from J, leaving 8 bases between them. CDR3 sequence: CASSYRSASNQPQHF. The CDR3 DNA follows: TGTGCCAGCAGTTACCGTTCAGCTAGCAATCAGCCCCAGCATTTT.

The chain carries TRBV29-1 and TRBJ2-1; the D call may be TRBD1 or TRBD2 (5 bases each). Between the trimmed V and J ends, which lost 3 bases and 2 bases, there was a span of 8 bases. The CDR3 has 13 amino acids. Germline CDR1 is SQVTM and CDR2 is ANQGSEA. Written as DNA, the CDR3 is TGCAGCGTTGATGGGGGAGCCTACAATGAGCAGTTCTTC. It codes for CSVDGGAYNEQFF.

This chain connects TRBV18 to TRBJ2-1, with a possible D match to TRBD2 (6 bases). This CDR3 is built from 11 residues. Germline V gene data show CDR1 as KGHSH and CDR2 as LQKENI. The germline V and J ends were trimmed by 3 bases and 10 bases, with 7 bases remaining between them. CDR3 in DNA: TGTGCCAGCTCACCTAGCGGCGAGCAGTTCTTC. It is translated as CASSPSGEQFF.